The clone carrying this TCR beta chain was seen only a few times. In the original workflow: For nucleated cells, counts were estimated from reference gene primer amplification. This table comes from immunoSEQ multiplex PCR, and its TCRdb copy is limited to in-frame clones, with some not included. That table gives V, J and clone size, and the DNA gave D and trimming. The table lists roughly 90,000 clones, around four fifths of them singletons. These data come from a study of blood T cell repertoires in COVID-19. Study-level background: Whether acute or convalescent, the COVID-19 samples came from the United States, Italy and Spain. Sources were T cells, B-cell-depleted T cells, or PBMCs; the material itself was cDNA or gDNA.

The germline CDR1 and CDR2 sequences are MGHRA and YSYEKL. Trimming stripped 4 bases from V and 5 bases from J, with 11 bases between. This CDR3 spans 13 amino acids. The chain carries TRBV4-1 and TRBJ2-5, with a tentative D call TRBD2 (5 bases). The clonotype originates from a man in his fifties with acute or convalescent COVID-19. What was sequenced was peripheral blood. CDR3 bases: TGCGCCAGCAGCCGGACCCCGGGGGAGACCCAGTACTTC. Encoded protein: CASSRTPGETQYF.